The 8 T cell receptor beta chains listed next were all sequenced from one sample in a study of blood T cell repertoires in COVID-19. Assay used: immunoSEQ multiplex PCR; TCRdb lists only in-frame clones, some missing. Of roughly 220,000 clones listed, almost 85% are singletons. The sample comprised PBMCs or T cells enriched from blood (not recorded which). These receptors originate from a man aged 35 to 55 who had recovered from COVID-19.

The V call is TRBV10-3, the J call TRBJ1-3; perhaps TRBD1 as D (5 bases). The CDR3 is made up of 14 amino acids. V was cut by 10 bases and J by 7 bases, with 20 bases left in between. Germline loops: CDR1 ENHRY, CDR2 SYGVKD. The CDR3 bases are TGTGCCACCCGGGGGGACGCCCGGGGGAACACCATATATTTT. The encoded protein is CATRGDARGNTIYF.

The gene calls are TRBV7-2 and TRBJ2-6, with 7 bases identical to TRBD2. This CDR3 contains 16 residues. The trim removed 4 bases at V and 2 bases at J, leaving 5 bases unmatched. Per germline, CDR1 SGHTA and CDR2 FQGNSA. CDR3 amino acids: CASSWGGAAGANVLTF. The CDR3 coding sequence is TGTGCCAGCAGCTGGGGGGGAGCAGCTGGGGCCAACGTCCTGACTTTC. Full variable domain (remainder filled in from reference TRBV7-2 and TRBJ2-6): GAGVSQSPSNKVTEKGKDVELRCDPISGHTALYWYRQSLGQGLEFLIYFQGNSAPDKSGLPSDRFSAERTGGSVSTLTIQRTQQEDSAVYLCASSWGGAAGANVLTFGAGSRLTVL.

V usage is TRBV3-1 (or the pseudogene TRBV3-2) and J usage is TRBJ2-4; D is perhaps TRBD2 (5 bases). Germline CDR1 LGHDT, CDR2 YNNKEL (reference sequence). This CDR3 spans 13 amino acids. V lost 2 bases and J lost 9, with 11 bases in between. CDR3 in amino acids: CASSQNLGSIQYF. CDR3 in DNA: TGTGCCAGCAGCCAAAACCTGGGGAGCATTCAGTACTTC.

The chain's CDR3 is CASSLSSGSLVTQYF. CDR3 nucleotides: TGTGCCAGCAGTTTGTCTAGCGGGAGCTTGGTGACCCAGTACTTC. The chain joins TRBV28 to TRBJ2-5; TRBD2 matches 10 bases. V shed 3 bases, J shed 7 bases, and the junction held 8 bases outside the gene matches. The CDR3 loop spans 15 amino acids. Germline V gene data show CDR1 as MDHEN and CDR2 as SYDVKM.

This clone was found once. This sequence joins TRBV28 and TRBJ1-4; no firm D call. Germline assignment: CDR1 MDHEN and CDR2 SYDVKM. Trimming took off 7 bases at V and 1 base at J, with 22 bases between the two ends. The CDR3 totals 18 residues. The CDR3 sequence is CASTSPPGSGGTNEKLFF. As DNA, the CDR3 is TGTGCCAGCACCTCTCCCCCCGGGTCGGGTGGAACTAATGAAAAACTGTTTTTT.

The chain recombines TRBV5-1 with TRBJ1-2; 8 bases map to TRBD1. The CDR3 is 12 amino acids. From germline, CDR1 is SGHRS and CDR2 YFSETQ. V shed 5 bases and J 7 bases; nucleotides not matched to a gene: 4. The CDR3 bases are TGCGCCAGCAGAACAGGGGGAATTGGCTACACCTTC. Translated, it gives CASRTGGIGYTF.

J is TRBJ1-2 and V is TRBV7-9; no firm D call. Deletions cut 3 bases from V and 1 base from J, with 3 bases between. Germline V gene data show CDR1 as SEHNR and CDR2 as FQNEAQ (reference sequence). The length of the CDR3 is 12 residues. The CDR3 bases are TGTGCCAGCAGCTTCCATAACTATGGCTACACCTTC. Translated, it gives CASSFHNYGYTF.

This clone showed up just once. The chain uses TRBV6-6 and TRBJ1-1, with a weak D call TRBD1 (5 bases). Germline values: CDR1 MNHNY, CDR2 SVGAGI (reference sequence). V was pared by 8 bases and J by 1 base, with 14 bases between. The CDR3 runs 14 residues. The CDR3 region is CASHLDRSNTEAFF. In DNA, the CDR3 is TGTGCCAGCCATTTAGACAGATCGAACACTGAAGCTTTCTTT.